This T cell receptor beta chain was identified during a study of T cell responses to AZD1222 COVID-19 vaccine. Repertoires were generated with immunoSEQ multiplex PCR, while TCRdb's copy carries only in-frame clones and drops some. The data show some 130,000 clones, roughly 90% seen once. Sequences were derived from peripheral blood, sampled 28 days after the second AZD1222 dose. The receptor's source is an adult who received the AZD1222 COVID-19 vaccine.

The CDR3, as DNA: TGTGCCAGCAGTCCTGGTGGGCTAGCGGGAGGGCTGCCCTTCTACGAGCAGTACTTC. Amino acids: CASSPGGLAGGLPFYEQYF. The chain carries TRBV2 and TRBJ2-7; TRBD2 agrees at 12 bases. J lost 3 bases, V lost 5 bases, and 17 bases had no gene match. The CDR3 covers 19 residues. Germline V gene sequence: CDR1 SNHLY, CDR2 FYNNEI.